The clone carrying this TCR beta chain came up once. This sample is drawn from a study of CD8 T cells in Susac syndrome. cDNA came from around 0.5 to 1 ug RNA primed by random hexamers. TCRdb called the immunoSEQ multiplex PCR reads again in MiXCR, with one record for every CDR3 protein. The profile shows 180,000 or so distinct CDR3 sequences, more than 90% of them singletons. The CDR3 runs to 16 residues. Germline V lookup: CDR1 LGHDT, CDR2 YNNKEL (reference sequence). Deletions cut 0 bases from V and 7 bases from J, with 16 bases between. Source material: CD4+ T cells from PBMCs. The chain combines TRBV3-1 with TRBJ2-4, with D perhaps TRBD1 or TRBD2 (6 bases each). The sequence derives from a human donor in good health. CDR3 sequence: CASSQDPGGSGNIQYF. CDR3 DNA: TGTGCCAGCAGCCAAGATCCCGGGGGCAGTGGGAACATTCAGTACTTC. Full variable domain (rest looked up from reference TRBV3-1 and TRBJ2-4): DTAVSQTPKYLVTQMGNDKSIKCEQNLGHDTMYWYKQDSKKFLKIMFSYNNKELIINETVPNRFSPKSPDKAHLNLHINSLELGDSAVYFCASSQDPGGSGNIQYFGAGTRLSVL.